This T cell receptor (beta chain) was retrieved from a study of blood T cell repertoires in COVID-19. With V trimmed by 4 bases and J by 3 bases, 4 bases remained unmatched. Germline values: CDR1 LNHDA, CDR2 SQIVND (reference sequence). There are 16 residues in the CDR3. Authors' analysis steps: Quantification of nucleated cells was approximated via reference gene primer amplification. Assay used: immunoSEQ multiplex PCR; TCRdb lists only in-frame clones, some missing. That table furnishes V, J and clone size, whereas the DNA furnished D and trimming. Of some 41,000 clones in the sample, roughly nine tenths were seen once. This clone ranks as medium-sized.

Sequenced sample: peripheral blood. The source of this sequence is a human donor in a cohort sampled during active COVID-19. This chain uses TRBV19 with TRBJ2-2; 11 nucleotides line up with TRBD2. CDR3: CASSRTSGGYTGELFF. The CDR3 bases are TGTGCCAGTAGTAGAACTAGCGGGGGTTACACCGGGGAGCTGTTTTTT.